This passage covers 8 T cell receptor beta chains from one sample sequenced in a study of spatial heterogeneity in lung cancer. Time point in this sample: sample taken at primary tumor resection. TCRdb processed the 5' RACE reads anew with MiXCR; each CDR3 protein has one entry. The sample has 43,000 or so distinct CDR3 sequences; about 6.5% are singletons. Sample: PBMCs, taken at surgery. The receptors derive from a female donor with early-stage non-small cell lung cancer.

This clonotype was seen only a few times. The rearrangement links TRBV20-1 to TRBJ1-4; 7 positions agree with TRBD1. V shed 2 bases and J 4 bases; nucleotides not matched to a gene: 7. The CDR3 runs 15 residues. Germline V CDR1 and CDR2: DFQATT, SNEGSKA (reference sequence). CDR3 sequence: CSARTPGQLNEKLFF. The CDR3 nucleotides are TGCAGTGCTAGAACCCCGGGACAGCTTAATGAAAAACTGTTTTTT.

The V gene is TRBV20-1, the J gene TRBJ2-1; a weak D match, TRBD2 (6 bases). Germline assignment: CDR1 DFQATT and CDR2 SNEGSKA (reference sequence). This CDR3 has 14 residues. CDR3 sequence reads: CSGKDTRGSWEQFF. The CDR3 nucleotides read TGCAGCGGCAAAGACACCCGGGGGAGTTGGGAGCAGTTCTTC.

This clonotype occurred many times. The V and J genes are TRBV7-3 and TRBJ2-7; 7 bases are shared with TRBD2. The CDR3 runs to 13 residues. Trimming at V came to 5 bases and at J to 3 bases, leaving 4 bases not matched to a gene. Per the germline V gene, CDR1 is SGHTA and CDR2 is FQGTGA. CDR3 loop: CASSVGEGYEQYF. In DNA, the CDR3 is TGTGCCAGCAGCGTTGGGGAGGGCTACGAGCAGTACTTC.

Many counts were recorded for this clonotype. The V gene is TRBV20-1, the J gene TRBJ2-7; 7 bases align to TRBD2. Trimming removed 1 base from V and 5 bases from J; junction bases left unmatched: 5. The CDR3 length is 13 residues. Germline assignment: CDR1 DFQATT and CDR2 SNEGSKA (reference sequence). The CDR3 reads CSARALADHEQYF. CDR3 DNA sequence: TGCAGTGCTAGAGCCCTAGCGGACCACGAGCAGTACTTC.

In this sample, this clonotype turned up a few times. This chain joins TRBV27 and TRBJ1-2; TRBD1 agrees at 8 bases. The J segment lost 9 bases and the V segment lost 6 bases, leaving 9 bases of the junction unmatched. Germline V gives CDR1 MNHEY, CDR2 SMNVEV (reference sequence). CDR3 length: 13 residues. The CDR3 nucleotides read TGTGCCAGCAGGCGGGACAGGTTTGGGAGCTACACCTTC. Translated: CASRRDRFGSYTF.

This clonotype has ten or more counts. This chain joins TRBV5-5 and TRBJ2-3; D remains unclear. Per germline, CDR1 SGHKS and CDR2 YYEKEE (reference sequence). There are 13 residues in the CDR3. The V gene lost 0 bases and the J gene lost 3 bases, with 5 bases spanning the gap. The CDR3 sequence: CASSLAVTDTQYF. The CDR3, as DNA: TGTGCCAGCAGCTTGGCAGTAACAGATACGCAGTATTTT.

Ten or more counts support this clonotype. This sequence joins TRBV2 and TRBJ2-7; TRBD1 agrees at 8 bases. Germline V gene sequence: CDR1 SNHLY, CDR2 FYNNEI. After removal of 6 bases from V and 2 bases from J, the junction contained 6 bases not matched to a gene. The CDR3 extends over 14 amino acids. CDR3 nucleotides: TGTGCCAGCAGGCTGACAGGGGCCACCTACGAGCAGTACTTC. Translating gives CASRLTGATYEQYF.

In this sample, this clonotype turned up many times. V is TRBV7-9 and J is TRBJ1-2; a weak D match, TRBD1 (6 bases). V was clipped by 5 bases and J by 1 base, with 20 bases between them. This CDR3 contains 17 residues. CDR1 is SEHNR, CDR2 FQNEAQ, per germline (reference sequence). For the CDR3, the DNA is TGTGCCAGCAGCAACCTCGGAACAGGGACTGGTAACTATGGCTACACCTTC. This encodes CASSNLGTGTGNYGYTF.